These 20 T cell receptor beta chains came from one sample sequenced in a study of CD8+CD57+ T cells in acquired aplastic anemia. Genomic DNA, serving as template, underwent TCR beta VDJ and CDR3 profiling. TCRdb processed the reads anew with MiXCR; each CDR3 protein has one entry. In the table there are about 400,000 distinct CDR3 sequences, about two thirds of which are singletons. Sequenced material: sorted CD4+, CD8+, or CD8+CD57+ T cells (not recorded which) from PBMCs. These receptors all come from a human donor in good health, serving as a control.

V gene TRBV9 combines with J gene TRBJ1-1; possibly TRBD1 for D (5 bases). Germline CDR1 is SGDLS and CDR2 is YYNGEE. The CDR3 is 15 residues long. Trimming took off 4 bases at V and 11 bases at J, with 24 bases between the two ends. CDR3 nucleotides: TGTGCCAGCAGCTTAGGGCCCGGGGCGTCGATTTGGGCTTTCTTT. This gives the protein CASSLGPGASIWAFF.

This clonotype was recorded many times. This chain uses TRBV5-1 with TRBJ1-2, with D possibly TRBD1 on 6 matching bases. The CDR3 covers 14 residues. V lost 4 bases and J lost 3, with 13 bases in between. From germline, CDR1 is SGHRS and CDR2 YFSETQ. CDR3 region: CASSLDSVYYGYTF. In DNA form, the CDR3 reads TGCGCCAGCAGCCTGGACAGTGTCTACTATGGCTACACCTTC. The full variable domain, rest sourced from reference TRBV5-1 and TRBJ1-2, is KAGVTQTPRYLIKTRGQQVTLSCSPISGHRSVSWYQQTPGQGLQFLFEYFSETQRNKGNFPGRFSGRQFSNSRSEMNVSTLELGDSALYLCASSLDSVYYGYTFGSGTRLTVV.

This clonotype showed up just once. In DNA form, the CDR3 reads TGTGCCAGCAGTCCATCGGGCCAGTACGAGCAGTACTTC. This codes for CASSPSGQYEQYF. The chain combines TRBV12-3 or TRBV12-4 with TRBJ2-7; D not resolved. V shed 5 bases and J shed 4 bases, with 12 bases lying between them. The CDR3 is made up of 13 amino acids.

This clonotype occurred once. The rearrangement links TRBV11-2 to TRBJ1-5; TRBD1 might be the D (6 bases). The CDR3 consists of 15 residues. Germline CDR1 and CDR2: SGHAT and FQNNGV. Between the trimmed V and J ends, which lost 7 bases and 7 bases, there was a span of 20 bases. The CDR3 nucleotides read TGTGCCAGCACTCCGGGACGGTTTAGGGGGCAGCCCCAGCATTTT. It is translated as CASTPGRFRGQPQHF.

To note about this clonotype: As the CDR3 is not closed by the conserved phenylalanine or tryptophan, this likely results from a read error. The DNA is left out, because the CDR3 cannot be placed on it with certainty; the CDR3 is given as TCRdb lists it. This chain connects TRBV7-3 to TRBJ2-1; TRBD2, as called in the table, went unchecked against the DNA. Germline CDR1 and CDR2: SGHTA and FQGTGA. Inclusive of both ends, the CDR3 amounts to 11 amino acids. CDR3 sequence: CASNMAIAGLV.

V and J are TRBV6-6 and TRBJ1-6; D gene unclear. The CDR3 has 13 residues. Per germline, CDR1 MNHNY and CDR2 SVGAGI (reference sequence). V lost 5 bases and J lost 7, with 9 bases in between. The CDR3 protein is CASSELLNSPLHF. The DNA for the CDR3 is TGTGCCAGCAGTGAACTGCTAAATTCACCCCTCCACTTT.

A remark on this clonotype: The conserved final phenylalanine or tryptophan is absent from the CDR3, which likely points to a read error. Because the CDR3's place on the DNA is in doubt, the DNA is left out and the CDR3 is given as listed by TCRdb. The CDR3 sequence: CASRVACSAPGL. The chain joins TRBV7-9 to TRBJ2-1; the table's D call TRBD2 went unverified against the DNA. The CDR3 length equals 12 residues, ends included. The germline CDR1 and CDR2 sequences are SEHNR and FQNEAQ (reference sequence).

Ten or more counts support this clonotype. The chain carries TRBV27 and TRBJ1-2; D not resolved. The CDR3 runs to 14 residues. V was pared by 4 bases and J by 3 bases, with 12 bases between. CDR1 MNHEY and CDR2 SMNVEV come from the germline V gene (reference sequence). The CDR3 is CASSYLGRDYGYTF. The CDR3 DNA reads TGTGCCAGCAGTTATCTGGGAAGAGACTATGGCTACACCTTC.

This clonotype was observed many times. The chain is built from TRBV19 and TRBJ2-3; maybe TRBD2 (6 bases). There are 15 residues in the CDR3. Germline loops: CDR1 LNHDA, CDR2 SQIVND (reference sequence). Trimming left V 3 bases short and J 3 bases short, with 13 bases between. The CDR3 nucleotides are TGTGCCAGTAGTATGACGCCTGGGGGGACAGATACGCAGTATTTT. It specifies CASSMTPGGTDTQYF.

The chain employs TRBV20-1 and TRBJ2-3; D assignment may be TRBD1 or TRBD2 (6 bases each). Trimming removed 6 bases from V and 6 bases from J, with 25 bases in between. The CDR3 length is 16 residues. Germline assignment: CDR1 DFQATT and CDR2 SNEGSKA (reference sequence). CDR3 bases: TGCAGTGCCCCGGGGGCAGGCAGGGGAGGTCCCGATACGCAGTATTTT. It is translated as CSAPGAGRGGPDTQYF.

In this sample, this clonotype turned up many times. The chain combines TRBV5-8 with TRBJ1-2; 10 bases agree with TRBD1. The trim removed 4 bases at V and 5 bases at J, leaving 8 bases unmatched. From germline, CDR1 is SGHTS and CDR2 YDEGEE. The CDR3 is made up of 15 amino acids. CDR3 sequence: CASSDSGQGSYGYTF. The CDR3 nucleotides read TGTGCCAGCAGCGACTCGGGACAGGGGTCTTATGGCTACACCTTC. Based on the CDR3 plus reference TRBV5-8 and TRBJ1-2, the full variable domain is EAGVTQSPTHLIKTRGQQATLRCSPISGHTSVYWYQQALGLGLQFLLWYDEGEERNRGNFPPRFSGRQFPNYSSELNVNALELEDSALYLCASSDSGQGSYGYTFGSGTRLTVV.

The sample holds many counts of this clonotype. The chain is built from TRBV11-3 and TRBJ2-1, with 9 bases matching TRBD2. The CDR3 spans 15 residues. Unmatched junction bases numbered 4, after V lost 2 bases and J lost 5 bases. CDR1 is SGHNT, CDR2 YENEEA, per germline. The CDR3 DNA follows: TGTGCCAGCAGCTTACGTAGCGGGGGCGACAATGAGCAGTTCTTC. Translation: CASSLRSGGDNEQFF.

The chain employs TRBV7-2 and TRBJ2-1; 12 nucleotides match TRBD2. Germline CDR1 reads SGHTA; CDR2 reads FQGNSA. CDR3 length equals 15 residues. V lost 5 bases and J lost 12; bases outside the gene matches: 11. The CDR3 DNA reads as TGTGCCAGCAGCCCGGTACTAGCGGGGGGAAATTGGCAGTTCTTC. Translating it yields CASSPVLAGGNWQFF.

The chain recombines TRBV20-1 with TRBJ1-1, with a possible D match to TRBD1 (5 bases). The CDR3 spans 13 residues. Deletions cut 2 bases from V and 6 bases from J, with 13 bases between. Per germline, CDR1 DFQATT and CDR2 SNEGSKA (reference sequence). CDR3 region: CSARLGLASEAFF. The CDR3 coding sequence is TGCAGTGCTAGATTGGGGCTCGCTTCTGAAGCTTTCTTT.

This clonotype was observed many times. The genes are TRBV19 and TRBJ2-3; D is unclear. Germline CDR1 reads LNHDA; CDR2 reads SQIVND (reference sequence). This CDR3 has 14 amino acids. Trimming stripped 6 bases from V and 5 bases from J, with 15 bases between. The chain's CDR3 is CASRPSFPGDTQYF. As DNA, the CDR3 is TGTGCCAGTAGGCCGAGCTTTCCGGGAGATACGCAGTATTTT.

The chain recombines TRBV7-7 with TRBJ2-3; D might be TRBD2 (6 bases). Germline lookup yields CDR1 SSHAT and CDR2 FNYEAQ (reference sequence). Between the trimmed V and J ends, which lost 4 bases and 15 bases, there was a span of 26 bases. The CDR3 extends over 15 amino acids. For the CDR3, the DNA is TGTGCCAGCAGCTCTAGAGGAGCGGGCTACGAGCAGTACTATTTT. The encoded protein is CASSSRGAGYEQYYF.

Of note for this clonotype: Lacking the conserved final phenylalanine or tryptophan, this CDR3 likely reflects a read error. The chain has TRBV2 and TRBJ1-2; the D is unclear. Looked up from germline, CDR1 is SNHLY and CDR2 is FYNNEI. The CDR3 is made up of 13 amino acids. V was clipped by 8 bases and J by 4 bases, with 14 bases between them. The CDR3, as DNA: TGTGCCAGCCACCGGGATAGGGTCTATGGCTACACCCTC. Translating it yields CASHRDRVYGYTL.

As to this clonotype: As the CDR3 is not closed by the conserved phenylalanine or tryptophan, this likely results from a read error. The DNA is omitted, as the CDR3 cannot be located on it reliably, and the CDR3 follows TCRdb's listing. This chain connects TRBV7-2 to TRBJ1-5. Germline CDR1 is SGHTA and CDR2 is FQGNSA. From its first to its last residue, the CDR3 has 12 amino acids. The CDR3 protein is CASSSDNHPQKL.

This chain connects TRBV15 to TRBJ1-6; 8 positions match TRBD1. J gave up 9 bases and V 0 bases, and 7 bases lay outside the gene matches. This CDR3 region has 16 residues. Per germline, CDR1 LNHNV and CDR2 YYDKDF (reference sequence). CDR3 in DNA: TGTGCCACCAGCAGAGATTTCGGCAGGGGGCTTTCACCCCTCCACTTT. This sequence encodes CATSRDFGRGLSPLHF.

CDR3 loop: CASSEAGGKETLFF. The CDR3 bases are TGTGCCAGCAGCGAAGCTGGAGGGAAAGAGACCCTGTTTTTT. This sequence joins TRBV9 and TRBJ1-4, with D unresolved. V lost 3 bases, J lost 14 bases, and 20 bases lay in between. The CDR3 covers 14 residues. Germline assignment: CDR1 SGDLS and CDR2 YYNGEE.